This TCR beta chain was sequenced in a study of blood T cell repertoires in COVID-19. Study-level background: T cells, B-cell-depleted T cells, or PBMCs supplied cDNA or gDNA.

TCRdb's table, derived via immunoSEQ multiplex PCR, lists solely in-frame clones and lacks some. The table shows around 70,000 clones, with about 80% occurring only once. The CDR3 runs to 13 residues. CDR1 and CDR2 (germline): MNHEY, SMNVEV (reference sequence). The ends were cut back, 5 bases at V and 7 bases at J, with 14 bases in the middle. The clonotype was recovered from an elderly man with acute or convalescent COVID-19. What was sequenced was peripheral blood. The chain carries TRBV27 and TRBJ1-2; possibly TRBD1 for D (6 bases). CDR3 region: CASSPQGEGGYTF. CDR3 nucleotide sequence: TGTGCCAGCAGTCCACAGGGCGAGGGTGGCTACACCTTC.